A single sample gave rise to the 15 T cell receptor beta chains below, sequenced in a study of cytomegalovirus exposure and HLA in healthy donors. PCR involved 60 Vbeta and 13 Jbeta primers. Some clones are missing from TCRdb's copy, which holds only in-frame ones; the method was immunoSEQ multiplex PCR. This table holds 150,000 to 200,000 clones, around 81% found once. Sequences were obtained from PBMCs. All receptors come from a man aged 35-49 years in good health and CMV-seronegative.

The rearrangement uses TRBV2 and TRBJ2-3; D unclear. V lost 2 bases and J lost 4, with 10 bases in between. The CDR3 has 14 residues. The germline V gene has CDR1 SNHLY and CDR2 FYNNEI. For the CDR3, the DNA is TGTGCCAGCAGTGAAAGTCCCCGGTCAGATACGCAGTATTTT. Translation: CASSESPRSDTQYF.

The sample holds a few counts of this clone. V gene TRBV2 combines with J gene TRBJ2-3; D gene unclear. V gave up 2 bases and J gave up 8 bases, with 14 bases separating them. The CDR3 contains 14 residues. Looked up from germline, CDR1 is SNHLY and CDR2 is FYNNEI. CDR3 DNA sequence: TGTGCCAGCAGTGAATCGGTATGGGCGAGTACGCAGTATTTT. Residues: CASSESVWASTQYF.

This chain connects TRBV5-4 to TRBJ2-3; D call uncertain. This CDR3 region has 13 residues. V was cut by 4 bases and J by 4 bases, with 10 bases left in between. Per the germline V gene, CDR1 is SGHNT and CDR2 is YYREEE (reference sequence). The CDR3 coding sequence is TGTGCCAGCAGCCTGAGAGTTTCAGATACGCAGTATTTT. Amino acids: CASSLRVSDTQYF.

This clone was seen a single time. The chain carries TRBV7-3 and TRBJ1-1, with TRBD1 as a possible D gene (5 bases). The CDR3 is 15 residues long. Deletions cut 5 bases from V and 4 bases from J, with 17 bases between. The germline gives CDR1 SGHTA, CDR2 FQGTGA. This CDR3 reads CASSQGGAWGTEAFF. The CDR3 DNA follows: TGTGCCAGCAGCCAAGGAGGGGCCTGGGGCACTGAAGCTTTCTTT.

The V and J genes are TRBV18 and TRBJ2-1; D might be TRBD2 (6 bases). The V and J ends lost 2 bases and 10 bases respectively, with 9 bases between them. Germline V lookup: CDR1 KGHSH, CDR2 LQKENI. The CDR3 length is 12 residues. CDR3 residues: CASSPSSEEQFF. CDR3 nucleotides: TGTGCCAGCTCACCATCTAGCGAAGAGCAGTTCTTC.

The chain couples TRBV29-1 to TRBJ2-2; possibly TRBD2 for D (7 bases). Germline V gene lookup returns CDR1 SQVTM and CDR2 ANQGSEA. Trimming took off 6 bases at V and 4 bases at J, with 15 bases between the two ends. The CDR3 sequence is 14 residues long. CDR3 DNA sequence: TGCAGCGTCCCGGGGGGCGCGGCCACCGGGGAGCTGTTTTTT. Protein sequence: CSVPGGAATGELFF.

This clone has a single count. The chain is built from TRBV5-8 and TRBJ1-5; unclear D gene. The germline V gene encodes CDR1 SGHTS and CDR2 YDEGEE. Trimming stripped 0 bases from V and 3 bases from J, with 10 bases between. The CDR3 extends over 15 amino acids. The CDR3 coding sequence is TGTGCCAGCAGCTTGGCGGCGGTCCACAATCAGCCCCAGCATTTT. Translated, it gives CASSLAAVHNQPQHF.

V and J are TRBV9 and TRBJ1-3; 7 nucleotides line up with TRBD1. Germline trimming cut 3 bases from V and 7 bases from J; bases unmatched to any gene: 10. CDR3 length equals 15 residues. CDR1 is SGDLS, CDR2 YYNGEE, per germline. CDR3 sequence: CASSAYTDRDNTIYF. CDR3 bases: TGTGCCAGCAGCGCCTACACCGACAGGGATAACACCATATATTTT.

V usage is TRBV7-9 and J usage is TRBJ2-1, with 8 bases identical to TRBD2. The germline CDR1 and CDR2 sequences are SEHNR and FQNEAQ (reference sequence). Trimming at V came to 0 bases and at J to 12 bases, leaving 1 base not matched to a gene. The CDR3 has 12 residues. The CDR3 sequence is CASSLATSGQFF. CDR3 DNA: TGTGCCAGCAGCTTAGCTACTAGCGGGCAGTTCTTC.

The chain carries TRBV6-1 and TRBJ1-1; D ambiguous. V lost 1 base, J lost 6 bases, and 6 bases lay in between. Per the germline V gene, CDR1 is MNHNS and CDR2 is SASEGT. There are 12 residues in the CDR3. The CDR3 DNA reads TGTGCCAGCAGTGAAGGGGCGTCTGAAGCTTTCTTT. It yields the protein CASSEGASEAFF.

The V and J genes are TRBV19 and TRBJ1-6; 9 bases match TRBD1. This CDR3 is 16 amino acids long. With V trimmed by 6 bases and J by 6 bases, 9 bases remained unmatched. Germline-derived CDR1 and CDR2 are LNHDA and SQIVND (reference sequence). The CDR3 DNA sequence: TGTGCCAGTAGCCCCCCCGGGACAGGGCCTAATTCACCCCTCCACTTT. Its protein product is CASSPPGTGPNSPLHF.

The genes are TRBV6-5 and TRBJ1-2, with D perhaps matching TRBD1 (5 bases). The V end lost 2 bases, the J end lost 4 bases, and 14 bases lay between the germline ends. The CDR3 has 15 residues. In germline, CDR1 is MNHEY, CDR2 SVGAGI. Here the CDR3 DNA reads TGTGCCAGCAGTTACCAGGGAGGGGTCGGCTATGGCTACACCTTC. It specifies CASSYQGGVGYGYTF.

This clone was observed once. The V call is TRBV27, the J call TRBJ2-2; possibly TRBD1 for D (6 bases). This CDR3 is 15 amino acids long. V lost 6 bases and J 1 base, leaving 12 bases between the germline ends. Germline CDR1 reads MNHEY; CDR2 reads SMNVEV (reference sequence). The CDR3 protein is CASSSTGVNTGELFF. DNA of the CDR3: TGTGCCAGCAGCTCGACAGGCGTGAACACCGGGGAGCTGTTTTTT.

This clone turned up a few times. This chain links TRBV29-1 with TRBJ1-4; 8 bases map to TRBD1. The trim removed 6 bases at V and 5 bases at J, leaving 5 bases unmatched. This CDR3 contains 13 residues. CDR1 and CDR2 (germline): SQVTM, ANQGSEA. Here the CDR3 DNA reads TGCAGCGTCCAGGACAGGGAGAATGAAAAACTGTTTTTT. Translating gives CSVQDRENEKLFF.

This clone was seen once. The rearrangement joins TRBV10-1 to TRBJ2-1, with 7 bases aligning to TRBD1. The CDR3 has 15 amino acids. After removal of 2 bases from V and 6 bases from J, the junction contained 7 bases not matched to a gene. Per germline, CDR1 WNHNN and CDR2 SYGVQD (reference sequence). The CDR3 DNA is TGCGCCAGCAGTGAGGCTCAGGGACAGATCAATGAGCAGTTCTTC. Translation gives CASSEAQGQINEQFF.